The next 15 T cell receptor beta chains were all read from a single sample in a study of cytomegalovirus exposure and HLA in healthy donors. Use of 60 Vbeta and 13 Jbeta primers characterized the PCR. Produced via immunoSEQ multiplex PCR; TCRdb's table is partial and in-frame only. The data show 100,000 to 150,000 clones, 70% to 85% seen once. Sample: PBMCs. Every receptor here comes from a man between 18 and 35 years old in good health and CMV-seronegative.

This clone was observed once. The CDR3 DNA is TGTGCCAGCAGCACCCAACAGGGGATGAACACTGAAGCTTTCTTT. As protein: CASSTQQGMNTEAFF. J is TRBJ1-1 and V is TRBV5-5, with TRBD1 matching over 7 bases. Germline CDR1 SGHKS, CDR2 YYEKEE (reference sequence). This CDR3 has 15 amino acids. Trimming removed 4 bases from V and 0 bases from J; junction bases left unmatched: 6.

V usage is TRBV13 and J usage is TRBJ2-4; a weak D match, TRBD2 (5 bases). CDR3 length: 14 amino acids. V was clipped by 2 bases and J by 2 bases, with 7 bases between them. The germline V gene has CDR1 PRHDT and CDR2 FYEKMQ (reference sequence). CDR3 nucleotides: TGTGCCAGCAGCTTACGGGGTTCCAAAAACATTCAGTACTTC. Translating gives CASSLRGSKNIQYF.

The chain employs TRBV5-1 and TRBJ1-4, with a tentative D call TRBD1 (6 bases). Trimming left V 1 base short and J 5 bases short, with 9 bases between. The CDR3 runs 14 residues. CDR1 and CDR2 from the germline V gene are SGHRS and YFSETQ. In DNA, the CDR3 is TGCGCCAGCAGCTTGACAGGGAGAAATGAAAAACTGTTTTTT. It is translated as CASSLTGRNEKLFF.

The chain links TRBV10-3 to TRBJ2-7; TRBD1 might be the D (6 bases). Germline V gene lookup returns CDR1 ENHRY and CDR2 SYGVKD. V was pared by 5 bases and J by 2 bases, with 10 bases between. The CDR3 spans 13 residues. The CDR3 loop is CAISSGAAYEQYF. The CDR3 DNA sequence: TGTGCCATCAGTTCAGGGGCCGCCTACGAGCAGTACTTC.

The chain combines TRBV27 with TRBJ1-5, with a weak D call TRBD1 (6 bases). Trimming pared 3 bases from V and 1 base from J, leaving 7 bases between. The germline V gene has CDR1 MNHEY and CDR2 SMNVEV (reference sequence). The CDR3 is 14 residues long. CDR3 nucleotide sequence: TGTGCCAGCAGTTTCGGACAGAGCAATCAGCCCCAGCATTTT. This sequence encodes CASSFGQSNQPQHF.

The CDR3 is CASSLIPGVGDTQYF. CDR3 DNA sequence: TGTGCCAGCAGCTTAATCCCAGGGGTGGGGGATACGCAGTATTTT. The chain carries TRBV11-2 and TRBJ2-3, with D possibly matching TRBD1 (6 bases). Germline values: CDR1 SGHAT, CDR2 FQNNGV. V shed 2 bases and J shed 6 bases, with 15 bases lying between them. This CDR3 comprises 15 residues.

This chain links TRBV7-9 with TRBJ2-3; D gene ambiguous. CDR1 and CDR2 from the germline V gene are SEHNR and FQNEAQ (reference sequence). The CDR3 is 11 residues long. Deletions cut 3 bases from V and 6 bases from J, with 4 bases between. The CDR3 DNA follows: TGTGCCAGCAGCTTTAGCGATACGCAGTATTTT. Its protein product is CASSFSDTQYF.

This chain uses TRBV27 with TRBJ2-5, with D perhaps matching TRBD2 (7 bases). V lost 4 bases and J 11 bases, leaving 17 bases between the germline ends. From germline, CDR1 is MNHEY and CDR2 SMNVEV (reference sequence). CDR3 length equals 13 residues. The CDR3 spells CASSSQGRGEQYF. As DNA, the CDR3 is TGTGCCAGCAGTTCCCAGGGGAGGGGAGAGCAGTACTTC.

This chain uses TRBV6-5 with TRBJ1-2, with TRBD1 identical over 7 bases. The CDR3 extends over 13 amino acids. In germline, CDR1 is MNHEY, CDR2 SVGAGI. The V segment lost 6 bases and the J segment 4 bases; nucleotides outside the gene matches: 5. The CDR3: CASSPDRAYGYTF. CDR3 coding DNA: TGTGCCAGCAGCCCTGACAGGGCCTATGGCTACACCTTC.

V and J are TRBV5-6 and TRBJ2-3, with 9 bases aligning to TRBD1. Germline V gene lookup returns CDR1 SGHDT and CDR2 YYEEEE. V lost 3 bases to trimming and J lost 0 bases; unmatched junction nucleotides: 8. The CDR3 sequence is 17 residues long. The CDR3 DNA sequence: TGTGCCAGCAGCTCCGGGACAGGGTGGGCTAGCACAGATACGCAGTATTTT. It translates to CASSSGTGWASTDTQYF.

This clone was recorded only once. The chain has TRBV11-2 and TRBJ1-5; tentatively, D is TRBD1 (5 bases). Germline V lookup: CDR1 SGHAT, CDR2 FQNNGV. V was clipped by 10 bases and J by 4 bases, with 11 bases between them. This CDR3 has 12 residues. CDR3 sequence: CAITTGNQPQHF. In nucleotides, the CDR3 is TGTGCCATAACTACAGGTAATCAGCCCCAGCATTTT.

The chain uses TRBV5-6 and TRBJ1-6; D unclear. V was shortened by 0 bases and J by 7 bases, with 17 bases between the two germline ends. Germline values: CDR1 SGHDT, CDR2 YYEEEE. The CDR3 consists of 17 residues. The CDR3 loop is CASSLGFESGFNSPLHF. CDR3 nucleotides: TGTGCCAGCAGCTTGGGATTTGAGTCGGGGTTCAATTCACCCCTCCACTTT.

The J gene is TRBJ2-7, the V gene TRBV6-1; the match to TRBD1 covers 7 bases. CDR1 and CDR2 (germline): MNHNS, SASEGT. The CDR3 is 14 residues long. V lost 5 bases, J lost 0 bases, and 4 bases stayed unmatched. CDR3 protein: CASSSGQASYEQYF. The CDR3, as DNA: TGTGCCAGCAGTTCTGGACAGGCCTCCTACGAGCAGTACTTC.

This sequence joins TRBV28 and TRBJ2-2, with TRBD2 matching over 8 bases. CDR3 size: 14 residues. Losses at the gene ends were 7 bases for V and 7 bases for J; bases not matched to a gene: 8. CDR1 and CDR2 (germline): MDHEN, SYDVKM. CDR3 region: CASNPPGGNGELFF. The CDR3 nucleotides read TGTGCCAGCAACCCCCCGGGGGGGAACGGGGAGCTGTTTTTT.

The chain combines TRBV19 with TRBJ1-1, with TRBD1 matching 8 bases. The trim removed 4 bases at V and 5 bases at J, leaving 6 bases unmatched. Germline V CDR1 and CDR2: LNHDA, SQIVND (reference sequence). CDR3 length: 14 residues. CDR3 protein: CASSRQGARTEAFF. The DNA for the CDR3 is TGTGCCAGTAGTAGGCAGGGGGCGCGTACTGAAGCTTTCTTT.